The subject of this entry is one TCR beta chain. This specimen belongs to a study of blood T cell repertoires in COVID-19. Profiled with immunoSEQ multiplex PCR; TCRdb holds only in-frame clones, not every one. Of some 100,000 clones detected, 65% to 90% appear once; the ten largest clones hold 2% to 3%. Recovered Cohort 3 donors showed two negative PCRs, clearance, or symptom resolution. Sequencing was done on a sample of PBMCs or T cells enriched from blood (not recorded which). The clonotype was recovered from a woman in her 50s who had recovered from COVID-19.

This chain's CDR3 is CASSLGGTGSYEQYF. The CDR3 nucleotides read TGTGCCAGCAGTCTAGGAGGGACAGGATCATACGAGCAGTACTTC. The gene calls are TRBV27 and TRBJ2-7; 8 bases fit TRBD1. The CDR3 sequence is 15 residues long. The germline gives CDR1 MNHEY, CDR2 SMNVEV (reference sequence). V trimming: 5 bases; J trimming: 4 bases; junction bases outside the gene matches: 10.